This entry lists 4 T cell receptor beta chains sequenced from one sample in a study of T cell changes during pregnancy in multiple sclerosis. Sequencing was performed with immunoSEQ multiplex PCR; in TCRdb, only in-frame clones are kept and a portion is missing. The repertoire includes roughly 30,000 clones, roughly 90% of them detected once, and approximately 5% sits in the top ten. The sequencing here drew on CD8+ T cells from peripheral blood mononuclear cells, taken in the first trimester of pregnancy. The receptors come from a female donor with multiple sclerosis, enrolled in a pregnancy study.

The chain is built from TRBV9 and TRBJ2-5; perhaps TRBD2 as D (6 bases). Germline CDR1 is SGDLS and CDR2 is YYNGEE. This CDR3 spans 16 amino acids. V lost 5 bases and J lost 3, with 20 bases in between. The CDR3 reads CASRAGGLAVEETQYF. CDR3 sequence (DNA): TGTGCCAGCAGGGCCGGGGGTTTAGCGGTGGAAGAGACCCAGTACTTC.

This sequence joins TRBV12-5 and TRBJ2-5; D is possibly TRBD2 (6 bases). Germline CDR1 is LGHNT and CDR2 is FRNRAP. Trimming pared 0 bases from V and 7 bases from J, leaving 18 bases between. The CDR3 spans 16 residues. The CDR3, as DNA: TGTGCTAGTGGTTTGGTACTTTTAGGAGCGGGTACGACCCAGTACTTC. Translated: CASGLVLLGAGTTQYF.

This sequence joins TRBV11-2 and TRBJ2-7, with D perhaps TRBD1 (5 bases). Per the germline V gene, CDR1 is SGHAT and CDR2 is FQNNGV. With 7 bases removed from V and 1 base from J, the gap between germline ends came to 11 bases. CDR3 length: 13 residues. CDR3 coding DNA: TGTGCCAGCAATAGCAGGGAATCCTACGAGCAGTACTTC. Its protein is CASNSRESYEQYF.

Within the sample, this clone is medium-sized (0.01 to 0.1%). The rearrangement links TRBV28 to TRBJ2-7, with TRBD1 as a possible D gene (5 bases). Germline-derived CDR1 and CDR2 are MDHEN and SYDVKM. V was shortened by 6 bases and J by 3 bases, with 18 bases between the two germline ends. This CDR3 comprises 15 residues. In DNA form, the CDR3 reads TGTGCCAGCAGCTCCGTCCTTGACAGTTTCTACGAGCAGTACTTC. It yields the protein CASSSVLDSFYEQYF.